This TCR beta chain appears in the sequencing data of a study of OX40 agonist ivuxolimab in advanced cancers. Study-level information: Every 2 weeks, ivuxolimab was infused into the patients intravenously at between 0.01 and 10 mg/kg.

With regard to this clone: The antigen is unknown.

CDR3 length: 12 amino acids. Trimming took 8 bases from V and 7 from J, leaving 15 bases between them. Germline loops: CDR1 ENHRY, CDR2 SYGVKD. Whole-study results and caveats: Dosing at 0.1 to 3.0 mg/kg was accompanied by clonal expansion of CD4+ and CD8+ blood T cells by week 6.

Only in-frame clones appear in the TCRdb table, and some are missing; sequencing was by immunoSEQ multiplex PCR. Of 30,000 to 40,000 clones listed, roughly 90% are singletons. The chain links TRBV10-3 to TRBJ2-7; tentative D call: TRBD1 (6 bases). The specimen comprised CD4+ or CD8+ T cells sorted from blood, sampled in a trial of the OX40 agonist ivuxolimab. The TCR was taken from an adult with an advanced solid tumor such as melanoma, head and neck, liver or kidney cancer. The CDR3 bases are TGTGCCATCGCGGCAGGGGCCGGTGAGCAGTACTTC. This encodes CAIAAGAGEQYF.